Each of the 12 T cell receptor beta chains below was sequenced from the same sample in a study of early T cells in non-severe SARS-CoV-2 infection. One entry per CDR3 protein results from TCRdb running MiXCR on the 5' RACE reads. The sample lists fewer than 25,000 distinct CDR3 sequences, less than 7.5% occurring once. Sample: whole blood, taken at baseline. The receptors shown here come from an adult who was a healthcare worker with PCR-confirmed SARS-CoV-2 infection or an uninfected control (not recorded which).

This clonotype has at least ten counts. In DNA, the CDR3 is TGCAGTGCTGGCGGGATCTTCGAGGGGAACGATCAGCCCCAGCATTTT. Its protein is CSAGGIFEGNDQPQHF. J is TRBJ1-5 and V is TRBV20-1; a possible D gene is TRBD1 (5 bases). The ends were cut back, 5 bases at V and 5 bases at J, with 22 bases in the middle. Germline values: CDR1 DFQATT, CDR2 SNEGSKA (reference sequence). The CDR3 has 16 residues.

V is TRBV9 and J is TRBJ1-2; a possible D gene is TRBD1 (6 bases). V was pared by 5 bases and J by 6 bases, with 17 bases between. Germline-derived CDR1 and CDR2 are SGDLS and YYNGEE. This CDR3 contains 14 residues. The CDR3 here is CASRNTGYGDGYTF. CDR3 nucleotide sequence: TGTGCCAGCAGAAATACAGGGTACGGTGATGGCTACACCTTC.

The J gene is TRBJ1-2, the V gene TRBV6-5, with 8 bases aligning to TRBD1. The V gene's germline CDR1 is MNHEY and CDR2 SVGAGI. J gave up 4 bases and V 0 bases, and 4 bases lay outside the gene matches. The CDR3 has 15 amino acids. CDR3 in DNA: TGTGCCAGCAGTTACTCGACCAGGGGGCCCTATGGCTACACCTTC. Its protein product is CASSYSTRGPYGYTF.

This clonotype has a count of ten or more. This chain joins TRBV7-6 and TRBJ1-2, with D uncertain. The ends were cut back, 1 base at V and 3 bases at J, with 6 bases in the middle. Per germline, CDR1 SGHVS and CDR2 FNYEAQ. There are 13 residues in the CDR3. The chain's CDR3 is CASSLGEDYGYTF. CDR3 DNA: TGTGCCAGCAGCTTAGGGGAGGACTATGGCTACACCTTC.

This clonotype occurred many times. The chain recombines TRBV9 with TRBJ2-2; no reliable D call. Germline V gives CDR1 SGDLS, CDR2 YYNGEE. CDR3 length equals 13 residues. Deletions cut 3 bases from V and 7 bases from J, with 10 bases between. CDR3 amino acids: CASSGWGLGELFF. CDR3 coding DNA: TGTGCCAGCAGCGGCTGGGGTCTCGGGGAGCTGTTTTTT. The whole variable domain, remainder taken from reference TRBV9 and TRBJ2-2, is DSGVTQTPKHLITATGQRVTLRCSPRSGDLSVYWYQQSLDQGLQFLIQYYNGEERAKGNILERFSAQQFPDLHSELNLSSLELGDSALYFCASSGWGLGELFFGEGSRLTVL.

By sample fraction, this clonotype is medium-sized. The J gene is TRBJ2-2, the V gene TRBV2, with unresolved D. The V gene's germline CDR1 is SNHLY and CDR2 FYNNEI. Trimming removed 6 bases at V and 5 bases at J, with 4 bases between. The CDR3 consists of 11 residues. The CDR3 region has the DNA TGTGCCAGCAGGCGGACCGGGGAGCTGTTTTTT. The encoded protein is CASRRTGELFF.

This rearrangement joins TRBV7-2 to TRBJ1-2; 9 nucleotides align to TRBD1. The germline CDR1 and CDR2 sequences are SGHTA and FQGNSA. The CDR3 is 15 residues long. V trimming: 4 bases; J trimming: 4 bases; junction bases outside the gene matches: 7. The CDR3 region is CASSSGQGSGYGYTF. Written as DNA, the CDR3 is TGTGCCAGCAGCTCCGGACAGGGGTCGGGCTATGGCTACACCTTC.

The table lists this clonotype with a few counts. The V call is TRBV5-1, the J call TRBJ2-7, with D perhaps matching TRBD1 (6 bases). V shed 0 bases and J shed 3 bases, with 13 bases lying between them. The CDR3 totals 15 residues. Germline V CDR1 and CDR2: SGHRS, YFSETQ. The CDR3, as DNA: TGCGCCAGCAGCTTGGAGCCAGGGGTGCGCTACGAGCAGTACTTC. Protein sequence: CASSLEPGVRYEQYF.

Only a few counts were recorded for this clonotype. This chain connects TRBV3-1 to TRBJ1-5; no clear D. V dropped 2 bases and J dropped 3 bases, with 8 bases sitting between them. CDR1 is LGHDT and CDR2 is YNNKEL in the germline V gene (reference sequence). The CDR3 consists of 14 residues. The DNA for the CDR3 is TGTGCCAGCAGCCAATCCAGCTCCAATCAGCCCCAGCATTTT. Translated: CASSQSSSNQPQHF. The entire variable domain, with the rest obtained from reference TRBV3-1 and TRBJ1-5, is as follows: DTAVSQTPKYLVTQMGNDKSIKCEQNLGHDTMYWYKQDSKKFLKIMFSYNNKELIINETVPNRFSPKSPDKAHLNLHINSLELGDSAVYFCASSQSSSNQPQHFGDGTRLSIL.

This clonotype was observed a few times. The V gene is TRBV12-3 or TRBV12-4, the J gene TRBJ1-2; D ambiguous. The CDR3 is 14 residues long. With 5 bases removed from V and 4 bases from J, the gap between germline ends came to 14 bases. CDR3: CASSQQTASYGYTF. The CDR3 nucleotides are TGTGCCAGCAGTCAACAGACGGCCTCCTATGGCTACACCTTC.

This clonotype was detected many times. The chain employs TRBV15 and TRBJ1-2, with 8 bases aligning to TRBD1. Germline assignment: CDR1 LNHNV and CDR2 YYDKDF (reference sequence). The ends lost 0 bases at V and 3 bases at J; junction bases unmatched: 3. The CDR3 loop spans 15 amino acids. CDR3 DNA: TGTGCCACCAGCAGAGATGCAGGGGGCTACTATGGCTACACCTTC. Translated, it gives CATSRDAGGYYGYTF. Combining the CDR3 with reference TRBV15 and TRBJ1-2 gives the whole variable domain DAMVIQNPRYQVTQFGKPVTLSCSQTLNHNVMYWYQQKSSQAPKLLFHYYDKDFNNEADTPDNFQSRRPNTSFCFLDIRSPGLGDTAMYLCATSRDAGGYYGYTFGSGTRLTVV.

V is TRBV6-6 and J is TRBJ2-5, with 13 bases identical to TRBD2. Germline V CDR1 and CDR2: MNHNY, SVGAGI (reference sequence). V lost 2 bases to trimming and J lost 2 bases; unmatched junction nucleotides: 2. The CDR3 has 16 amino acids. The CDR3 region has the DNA TGTGCCAGCAGTTACGGACTAGCGGGGGTTCAAGAGACCCAGTACTTC. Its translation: CASSYGLAGVQETQYF.